A single T cell receptor (beta chain) is shown here with its context. The record originates from a study of blood T cell repertoires in COVID-19. The CDR3 has 14 amino acids. J gave up 1 base and V 10 bases, and 10 bases lay outside the gene matches. Germline CDR1 and CDR2: MNHEY and SVGAGI. In the original workflow: Researchers report that nucleated cell counts were estimated from reference gene primer amplification. The method was immunoSEQ multiplex PCR; TCRdb's version includes in-frame clones alone and lacks a portion of them. V, J and clone size are taken as reported in that table, and D and trimming were inferred from the DNA itself. There are about 76,000 clones in the sample; 75% to 80% occur only once, and roughly a sixth lies in the top ten.

This sequence joins TRBV6-5 and TRBJ2-7, with 7 bases identical to TRBD1. Specimen: peripheral blood. The receptor comes from a human donor in a cohort sampled during active COVID-19. This CDR3 reads CATALDRISYEQYF. In nucleotides, the CDR3 is TGTGCCACCGCCTTGGACAGGATATCCTACGAGCAGTACTTC.